This T cell receptor beta chain was sequenced during a study of blood T cell repertoires in COVID-19. Study background: The study drew acute and convalescent COVID-19 samples from the United States, Italy and Spain. PBMCs, B-cell-depleted T cells, or T cells were the source of the cDNA or gDNA that made up the material.

The CDR3 loop spans 18 amino acids. The junction had 8 bases not matched to a gene; V was cut back by 2 bases and J by 1 base. CDR1 LGHDT and CDR2 YNNKEL come from the germline V gene (reference sequence). Sequencing used immunoSEQ multiplex PCR; TCRdb keeps in-frame clones, though not all of them. The table lists about 320,000 clones, roughly 85% of them singletons. The sequenced material came from PBMCs or T cells enriched from blood (not recorded which). J is TRBJ2-2 and V is TRBV3-1 (or the pseudogene TRBV3-2), with 9 nucleotides matching TRBD2. The clonotype originates from a woman in her thirties who had been exposed to COVID-19. The CDR3 region has the DNA TGTGCCAGCAGCCAACCTCTAGCGGGGCGAAGGAACACCGGGGAGCTGTTTTTT. Its protein is CASSQPLAGRRNTGELFF.